These T cell receptor beta chains were read from a single sample in a study of T-cell reconstitution after alpha-beta-depleted transplantation in children. TCRdb reprocessed the PCR reads with MiXCR, giving one entry per CDR3 protein. This sample has 440,000 or so distinct CDR3 sequences, with approximately 42% found just once. Specimen: PBMCs, collected before TCRalphabeta/CD19-depleted stem cell transplant. The receptors shown here come from a girl aged 2 to 9 with aplastic anemia, due to receive a stem cell transplant. CDR3s leave out the opening cysteine and the closing phenylalanine or tryptophan.

>TRBV10-3
AISETSGRAEQY
>TRBV18
ASSASTDTQY
>TRBV20-1
SGRGGEGTEAF
>TRBV7-8
ASSLAASGSSYNEQF
>TRBV18
ASSLFGDRGYGYT
>TRBV28
ASRGDRGRGST
>TRBV4-1
ASSQGAGVGYEQY
>TRBV6-1
ASTPDRGQGYT
>TRBV7-2
ASSFRGADTQY
>TRBV5-5
ASSPFLYRGEETQY
>TRBV15
ATSRGTASSTDTQY
>TRBV20-1
SARGTEGYT
>TRBV7-2
ASSLARTGRTDTQY
>TRBV20-1
SAIKGGTNEKLF
>TRBV30
AWRPGTLYYGYT
>TRBV7-9
ASGGVSSYEQY
>TRBV7-8
ASSFGGKAQY
>TRBV4-2
ASSQDDGDPYNEQF
>TRBV7-2
ASSSNGLPPQH
>TRBV12-3/TRBV12-4
ASRAGGWTGELF
>TRBV5-1
ASSTGQVGVMNTEAF
>TRBV5-1
ASSLYGETEAF